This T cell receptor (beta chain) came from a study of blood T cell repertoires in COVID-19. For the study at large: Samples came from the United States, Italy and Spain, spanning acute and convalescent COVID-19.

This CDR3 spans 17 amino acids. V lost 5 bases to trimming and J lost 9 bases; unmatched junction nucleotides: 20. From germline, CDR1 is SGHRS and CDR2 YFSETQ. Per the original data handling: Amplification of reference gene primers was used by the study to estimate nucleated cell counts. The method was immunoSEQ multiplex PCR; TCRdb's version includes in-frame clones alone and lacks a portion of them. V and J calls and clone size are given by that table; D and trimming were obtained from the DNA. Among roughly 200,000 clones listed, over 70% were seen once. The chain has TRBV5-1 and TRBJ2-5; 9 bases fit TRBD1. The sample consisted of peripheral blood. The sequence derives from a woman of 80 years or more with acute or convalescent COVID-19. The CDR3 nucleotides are TGCGCCAGCAGTTCCGGAGACGGGACAGGGAAGGGCAGCCCCCAGTACTTC. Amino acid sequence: CASSSGDGTGKGSPQYF.